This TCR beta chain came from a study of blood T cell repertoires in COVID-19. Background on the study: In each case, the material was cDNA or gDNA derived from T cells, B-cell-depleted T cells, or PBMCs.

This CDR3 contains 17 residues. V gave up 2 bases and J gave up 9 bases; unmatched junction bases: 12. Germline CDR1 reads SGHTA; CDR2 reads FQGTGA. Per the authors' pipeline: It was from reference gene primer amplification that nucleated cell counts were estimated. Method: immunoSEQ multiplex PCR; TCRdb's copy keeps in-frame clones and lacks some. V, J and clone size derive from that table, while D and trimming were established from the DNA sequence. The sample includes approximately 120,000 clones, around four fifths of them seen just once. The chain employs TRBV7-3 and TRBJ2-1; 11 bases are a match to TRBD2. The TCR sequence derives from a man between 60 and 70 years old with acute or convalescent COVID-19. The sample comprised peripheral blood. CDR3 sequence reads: CASSLLVGLAGGSEQFF. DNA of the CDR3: TGTGCCAGCAGCTTATTGGTCGGGCTAGCGGGGGGAAGTGAGCAGTTCTTC.